The 16 T cell receptor beta chains reported below all come from one sample, sequenced in a study of T cell responses to AZD1222 COVID-19 vaccine. Method: immunoSEQ multiplex PCR; TCRdb's copy keeps in-frame clones and lacks some. The table has under 95,000 clones, roughly 85% seen once; the top ten hold 8% to 13%. The material was peripheral blood, obtained 28 days after the second AZD1222 dose. The receptor source for this set is an adult who received the AZD1222 COVID-19 vaccine.

The chain has TRBV5-5 and TRBJ1-6; tentatively, D is TRBD1 (6 bases). The CDR3 runs 16 residues. V lost 3 bases and J 14 bases, leaving 24 bases between the germline ends. Germline V gives CDR1 SGHKS, CDR2 YYEKEE (reference sequence). CDR3 amino acids: CASSSPIERGRTALHF. Written as DNA, the CDR3 is TGTGCCAGCAGCTCGCCAATCGAAAGGGGGAGAACGGCCCTCCACTTT.

In DNA, the CDR3 is TGTGCCAGCAGCTTAGCTTCGGGGAGCACTGAAGCTTTCTTT. Its translation: CASSLASGSTEAFF. The chain links TRBV7-9 to TRBJ1-1; D is uncertain. The length of the CDR3 is 14 residues. Trimming shortened V by 0 bases and J by 4 bases, and 9 bases separated the two germline ends. Germline V gives CDR1 SEHNR, CDR2 FQNEAQ (reference sequence).

The J gene is TRBJ1-3, the V gene TRBV14, with D uncertain. V lost 0 bases and J lost 4, with 10 bases in between. Germline assignment: CDR1 SGHDN and CDR2 FVKESK. CDR3 size: 15 residues. CDR3: CASSQDGQRGNTIYF. The DNA of the CDR3 is TGTGCCAGCAGCCAAGATGGGCAGCGGGGAAACACCATATATTTT.

This clone was picked up one time. This rearrangement joins TRBV24-1 to TRBJ2-7; the D gene is possibly TRBD1 (5 bases). This CDR3 has 14 amino acids. Germline V gene lookup returns CDR1 KGHDR and CDR2 SFDVKD. V lost 5 bases, J lost 3 bases, and 13 bases lay in between. Here the CDR3 DNA reads TGTGCCACCAGTGGGGGCGCCCCTCTCTACGAGCAGTACTTC. This gives the protein CATSGGAPLYEQYF.

This chain uses TRBV5-1 with TRBJ2-7; D may be TRBD2 (5 bases). Germline CDR1 and CDR2: SGHRS and YFSETQ. The ends were cut back, 0 bases at V and 3 bases at J, with 10 bases in the middle. CDR3 length: 14 amino acids. The CDR3 is CASSLGPGYYEQYF. The CDR3 DNA reads as TGCGCCAGCAGCTTGGGGCCGGGATACTACGAGCAGTACTTC.

This chain links TRBV4-2 with TRBJ2-1, with D unresolved. The germline V gene encodes CDR1 LGHNA and CDR2 YNFKEQ. Trimming pared 1 base from V and 0 bases from J, leaving 7 bases between. The CDR3 runs 15 residues. CDR3 bases: TGTGCCAGCAGCCAAGCAGACGGCTCCTACAATGAGCAGTTCTTC. Translating it yields CASSQADGSYNEQFF.

V usage is TRBV24-1 and J usage is TRBJ2-1; TRBD1 matches at 9 bases. The CDR3 length is 15 residues. The germline V gene encodes CDR1 KGHDR and CDR2 SFDVKD. The junction had 11 bases not matched to a gene; V was cut back by 5 bases and J by 10 bases. For the CDR3, the DNA is TGTGCCACCAGTGCCCCGGGACAGGGTCCCAGAGAGCAGTTCTTC. Its translation is CATSAPGQGPREQFF.

The chain joins TRBV28 to TRBJ2-2; D ambiguous. The germline gives CDR1 MDHEN, CDR2 SYDVKM. Trimming took 10 bases from V and 8 from J, leaving 17 bases between them. This CDR3 has 13 residues. The CDR3 region is CATPGRTLGELFF. Here the CDR3 DNA reads TGTGCCACTCCGGGCAGGACCCTAGGGGAGCTGTTTTTT.

This chain connects TRBV5-1 to TRBJ1-6; 9 bases map to TRBD1. Germline assignment: CDR1 SGHRS and CDR2 YFSETQ. The CDR3 runs 15 residues. V was pared by 0 bases and J by 7 bases, with 2 bases of the junction left unmatched. The CDR3 region is CASSLETGGNSPLHF. In nucleotides, the CDR3 is TGCGCCAGCAGCTTGGAGACAGGGGGGAATTCACCCCTCCACTTT.

The rearrangement uses TRBV19 and TRBJ1-5; TRBD1 matches at 7 bases. The J segment lost 5 bases and the V segment lost 4 bases, leaving 2 bases of the junction unmatched. The germline V gene encodes CDR1 LNHDA and CDR2 SQIVND (reference sequence). This CDR3 has 13 residues. The CDR3 protein is CASSTGGDQPQHF. The CDR3 bases are TGTGCCAGTAGTACAGGGGGGGATCAGCCCCAGCATTTT.

This clone has just a few counts. The V gene is TRBV6-1, the J gene TRBJ1-6; D possibly corresponds to TRBD1 (5 bases). CDR3 length equals 15 residues. V lost 2 bases, J lost 9 bases, and 14 bases lay in between. Germline V gene sequence: CDR1 MNHNS, CDR2 SASEGT. CDR3 DNA sequence: TGTGCCAGCAGTGAAAGGAGGGATAGGGGTTCACCCCTCCACTTT. Translated, it gives CASSERRDRGSPLHF.

The chain is built from TRBV5-4 and TRBJ1-2; 7 nucleotides line up with TRBD1. CDR3 length: 14 amino acids. Trimming removed 4 bases from V and 6 bases from J; junction bases left unmatched: 9. The germline V gene encodes CDR1 SGHNT and CDR2 YYREEE (reference sequence). The CDR3 nucleotides are TGTGCCAGCAGCCTCGACAGGGCGAGTAATGGCTACACCTTC. It encodes CASSLDRASNGYTF.

The chain uses TRBV5-1 and TRBJ2-3, with D possibly called TRBD1 or TRBD2 (6 bases each). The germline gives CDR1 SGHRS, CDR2 YFSETQ. The V end was cut by 4 bases, the J end by 4 bases, with 22 bases between. CDR3 length equals 17 residues. CDR3 DNA sequence: TGCGCCAGCAGCCCGGGCCGGGGGCCGGGGGTTGCAGATACGCAGTATTTT. Translating it yields CASSPGRGPGVADTQYF.

This clone was seen once. This chain links TRBV28 with TRBJ1-1; D remains ambiguous. Trimming cost V 2 bases and J 0 bases, with 1 base left between them. Per germline, CDR1 MDHEN and CDR2 SYDVKM. The CDR3 totals 12 residues. CDR3 protein: CASSLVNTEAFF. Here the CDR3 DNA reads TGTGCCAGCAGTTTAGTGAACACTGAAGCTTTCTTT.

The rearrangement joins TRBV30 to TRBJ2-7; D is possibly TRBD1 or TRBD2 (6 bases each). Germline CDR1 reads GTSNPN; CDR2 reads SVGIG (reference sequence). CDR3 length: 13 amino acids. Trimming took off 2 bases at V and 3 bases at J, with 11 bases between the two ends. In DNA form, the CDR3 reads TGTGCCTGGAGTTTCGGGGGCCACTACGAGCAGTACTTC. It translates to CAWSFGGHYEQYF. The whole variable domain, filled in from reference TRBV30 and TRBJ2-7, reads SQTIHQWPATLVQPVGSPLSLECTVEGTSNPNLYWYRQAAGRGLQLLFYSVGIGQISSEVPQNLSASRPQDRQFILSSKKLLLSDSGFYLCAWSFGGHYEQYFGPGTRLTVT.

The chain uses TRBV5-4 and TRBJ2-7; D gene unclear. V lost 0 bases and J 0 bases, leaving 10 bases between the germline ends. Germline CDR1 SGHNT, CDR2 YYREEE (reference sequence). CDR3 size: 15 residues. The CDR3 nucleotides read TGTGCCAGCAGCTTGGAGACGGATTTCTCCTACGAGCAGTACTTC. It specifies CASSLETDFSYEQYF.